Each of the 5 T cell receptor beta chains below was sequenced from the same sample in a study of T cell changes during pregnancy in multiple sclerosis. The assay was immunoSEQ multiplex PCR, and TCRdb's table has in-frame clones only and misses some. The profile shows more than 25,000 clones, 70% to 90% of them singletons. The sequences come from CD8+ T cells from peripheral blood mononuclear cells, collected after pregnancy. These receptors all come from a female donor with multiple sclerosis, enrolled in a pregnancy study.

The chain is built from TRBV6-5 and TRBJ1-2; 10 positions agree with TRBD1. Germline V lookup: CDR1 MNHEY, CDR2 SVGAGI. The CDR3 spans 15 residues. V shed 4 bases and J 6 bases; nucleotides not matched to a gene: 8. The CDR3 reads CASSFSPGQGNGYTF. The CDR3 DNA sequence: TGTGCCAGCAGTTTTTCCCCGGGACAGGGGAATGGCTACACCTTC.

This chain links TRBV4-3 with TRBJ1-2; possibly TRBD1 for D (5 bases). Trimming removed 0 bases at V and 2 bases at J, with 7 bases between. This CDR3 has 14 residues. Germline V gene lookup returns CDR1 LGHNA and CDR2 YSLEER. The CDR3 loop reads CASSQDRENYGYTF. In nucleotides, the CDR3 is TGCGCCAGCAGCCAAGACAGGGAAAACTATGGCTACACCTTC.

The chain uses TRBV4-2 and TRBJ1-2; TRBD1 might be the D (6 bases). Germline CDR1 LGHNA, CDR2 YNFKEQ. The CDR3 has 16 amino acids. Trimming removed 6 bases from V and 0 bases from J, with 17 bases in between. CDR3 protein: CASSPGRQDPNYGYTF. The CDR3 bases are TGTGCCAGCAGTCCTGGGAGACAGGACCCTAACTATGGCTACACCTTC.

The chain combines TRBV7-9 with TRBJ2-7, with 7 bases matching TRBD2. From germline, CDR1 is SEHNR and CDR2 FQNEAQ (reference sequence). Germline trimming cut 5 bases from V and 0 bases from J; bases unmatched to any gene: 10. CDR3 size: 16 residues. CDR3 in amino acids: CASSPGTTLPSYEQYF. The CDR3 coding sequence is TGTGCCAGCAGCCCAGGGACTACCTTACCCTCCTACGAGCAGTACTTC.

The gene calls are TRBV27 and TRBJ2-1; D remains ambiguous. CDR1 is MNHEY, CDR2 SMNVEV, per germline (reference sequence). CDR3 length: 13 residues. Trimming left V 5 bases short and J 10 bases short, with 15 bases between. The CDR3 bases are TGTGCCAGCAGTCCCCGACGGGTCTCAGAGCAGTTCTTC. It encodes CASSPRRVSEQFF.